The 12 T cell receptor beta chains listed next were all sequenced from one sample in a study of OX40 agonist ivuxolimab in advanced cancers. TCRdb keeps only in-frame clones here, not all; method: immunoSEQ multiplex PCR. Of tens of thousands of clones in the sample, around 77% were seen once. The material sequenced was CD4+ or CD8+ T cells sorted from blood, taken in a trial of the OX40 agonist ivuxolimab. The receptors come from an adult with an advanced solid tumor such as melanoma, head and neck, liver or kidney cancer.

The rearrangement joins TRBV28 to TRBJ2-7; D gene unclear. Germline V gives CDR1 MDHEN, CDR2 SYDVKM. The CDR3 spans 11 residues. The ends were cut back, 2 bases at V and 6 bases at J, with 5 bases in the middle. This CDR3 reads CASSLGVEQYF. CDR3 nucleotide sequence: TGTGCCAGCAGTTTAGGCGTCGAGCAGTACTTC.

As DNA, the CDR3 is TGTGCCAGCAGCCAAGATCAAGGGATTCTGAACACTGAAGCTTTCTTT. Its protein is CASSQDQGILNTEAFF. V gene TRBV7-9 combines with J gene TRBJ1-1; D not resolved. V lost 5 bases to trimming and J lost 0 bases, with 16 bases between them. Germline lookup yields CDR1 SEHNR and CDR2 FQNEAQ (reference sequence). The CDR3 consists of 16 residues. Supplemented by reference TRBV7-9 and TRBJ1-1, the full variable domain reads DTGVSQNPRHKITKRGQNVTFRCDPISEHNRLYWYRQTLGQGPEFLTYFQNEAQLEKSRLLSDRFSAERPKGSFSTLEIQRTEQGDSAMYLCASSQDQGILNTEAFFGQGTRLTVV.

The chain is built from TRBV2 and TRBJ1-5, with TRBD1 as a possible D gene (5 bases). The V gene's germline CDR1 is SNHLY and CDR2 FYNNEI. V lost 7 bases and J 0 bases, leaving 13 bases between the germline ends. The CDR3 has 15 residues. The CDR3 loop is CASKRDSDSNQPQHF. The CDR3 DNA follows: TGTGCCAGCAAACGCGACAGTGATAGCAATCAGCCCCAGCATTTT. The complete variable domain, with remaining parts taken from reference TRBV2 and TRBJ1-5, reads EPEVTQTPSHQVTQMGQEVILRCVPISNHLYFYWYRQILGQKVEFLVSFYNNEISEKSEIFDDQFSVERPDGSNFTLKIRSTKLEDSAMYFCASKRDSDSNQPQHFGDGTRLSIL.

The V gene is TRBV5-4, the J gene TRBJ1-1; D call uncertain. The CDR3 contains 13 residues. Deletions cut 5 bases from V and 1 base from J, with 9 bases between. CDR1 and CDR2 (germline): SGHNT, YYREEE (reference sequence). As DNA, the CDR3 is TGTGCCAGCAGTTTTGACGAGAACACTGAAGCTTTCTTT. It specifies CASSFDENTEAFF.

By its share, this clone is medium-sized (0.01 to 0.1%). V gene TRBV6-1 combines with J gene TRBJ2-1, with D tentatively TRBD2 (6 bases). V gave up 0 bases and J gave up 4 bases, with 16 bases separating them. CDR3 length: 17 residues. Germline V gene data show CDR1 as MNHNS and CDR2 as SASEGT. CDR3 in DNA: TGTGCCAGCAGTGAAGCAGGGACTCCCGAAGAGTACAATGAGCAGTTCTTC. Translation: CASSEAGTPEEYNEQFF.

The J gene is TRBJ1-1, the V gene TRBV10-2, with 9 bases lining up with TRBD1. The trim removed 6 bases at V and 1 base at J, leaving 3 bases unmatched. The CDR3 has 14 residues. Germline values: CDR1 WSHSY, CDR2 SAAADI. For the CDR3, the DNA is TGCGCCAGCAGCAGGGGACAGGGGAACACTGAAGCTTTCTTT. Protein: CASSRGQGNTEAFF.

This clone was seen many times. The sample contains more than one DNA sequence encoding this CDR3. This chain links TRBV6-1 with TRBJ2-7; no clear D. The germline gives CDR1 MNHNS, CDR2 SASEGT. The CDR3 contains 13 residues. The germline V and J ends were trimmed by 1 base and 2 bases, with 6 bases remaining between them. The CDR3 region is CASSEGVTYEQYF. Written as DNA, the CDR3 is TGTGCCAGCAGTGAAGGGGTGACCTACGAGCAGTACTTC.

This clone was counted many times. This chain connects TRBV15 to TRBJ2-7; 7 bases map to TRBD1. The CDR3 loop spans 15 amino acids. V shed 5 bases, J shed 12 bases, and the junction held 19 bases outside the gene matches. The V gene's germline CDR1 is LNHNV and CDR2 YYDKDF (reference sequence). CDR3 nucleotide sequence: TGTGCCACCAGCCCTACGGACCGGGACAGCCCCCCTAGGTACTTC. Translation: CATSPTDRDSPPRYF.

The rearrangement joins TRBV2 to TRBJ2-7; D tentatively reads TRBD1 or TRBD2 (6 bases each). CDR1 is SNHLY, CDR2 FYNNEI, per germline. Trimming removed 6 bases from V and 3 bases from J, with 12 bases in between. The CDR3 is made up of 13 amino acids. CDR3 sequence reads: CASSAGGGYEQYF. CDR3 bases: TGTGCCAGCAGCGCTGGAGGGGGCTACGAGCAGTACTTC.

The chain employs TRBV27 and TRBJ1-1; D may be TRBD1 (6 bases). Deletions cut 5 bases from V and 11 bases from J, with 12 bases between. The CDR3 totals 11 residues. Per germline, CDR1 MNHEY and CDR2 SMNVEV (reference sequence). In nucleotides, the CDR3 is TGTGCCAGCAGTAAAACAGGGAAGGCTTTCTTT. This sequence encodes CASSKTGKAFF.

The rearrangement links TRBV15 to TRBJ1-4; 10 nucleotides line up with TRBD1. This CDR3 comprises 15 residues. V lost 0 bases and J lost 9; bases outside the gene matches: 4. Germline lookup yields CDR1 LNHNV and CDR2 YYDKDF (reference sequence). The DNA for the CDR3 is TGTGCCACCAGCAGAGATCGGACAGGGGGGCAAAAACTGTTTTTT. Protein sequence: CATSRDRTGGQKLFF.

The J gene is TRBJ1-5, the V gene TRBV6-5, with 7 bases lining up with TRBD1. Germline CDR1 is MNHEY and CDR2 is SVGAGI. CDR3 length: 15 amino acids. V lost 7 bases, J lost 5 bases, and 11 bases stayed unmatched. CDR3 amino acids: CASTLGGTEDQPQHF. Here the CDR3 DNA reads TGTGCCAGCACCCTGGGGGGGACAGAAGATCAGCCCCAGCATTTT.